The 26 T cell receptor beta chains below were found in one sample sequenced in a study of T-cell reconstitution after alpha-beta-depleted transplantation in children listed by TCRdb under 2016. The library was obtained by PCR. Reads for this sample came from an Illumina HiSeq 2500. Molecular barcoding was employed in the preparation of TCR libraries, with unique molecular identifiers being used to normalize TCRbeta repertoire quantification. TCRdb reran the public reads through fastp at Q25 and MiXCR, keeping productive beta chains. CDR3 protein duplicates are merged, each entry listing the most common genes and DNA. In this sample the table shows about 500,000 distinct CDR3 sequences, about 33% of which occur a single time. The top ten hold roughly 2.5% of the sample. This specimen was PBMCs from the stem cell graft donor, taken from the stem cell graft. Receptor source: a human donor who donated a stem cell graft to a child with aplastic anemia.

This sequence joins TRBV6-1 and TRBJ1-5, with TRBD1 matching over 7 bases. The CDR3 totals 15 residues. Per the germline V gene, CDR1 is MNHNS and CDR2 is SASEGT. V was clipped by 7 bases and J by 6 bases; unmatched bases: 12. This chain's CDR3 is CASTLWEQGSQPQHF. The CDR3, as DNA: TGTGCCAGCACCCTTTGGGAACAGGGGAGTCAGCCCCAGCATTTT.

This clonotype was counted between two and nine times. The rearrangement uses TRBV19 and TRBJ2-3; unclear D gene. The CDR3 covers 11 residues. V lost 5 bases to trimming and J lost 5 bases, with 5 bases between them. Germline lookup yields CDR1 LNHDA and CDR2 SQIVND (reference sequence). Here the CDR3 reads CASSGLDTQYF. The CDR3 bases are TGTGCCAGTAGTGGCCTAGATACGCAGTATTTT.

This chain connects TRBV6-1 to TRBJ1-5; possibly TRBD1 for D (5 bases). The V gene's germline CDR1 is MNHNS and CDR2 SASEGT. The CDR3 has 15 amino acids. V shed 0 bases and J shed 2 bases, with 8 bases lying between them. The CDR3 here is CASSEAGHGNQPQHF. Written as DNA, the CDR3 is TGTGCCAGCAGTGAAGCGGGGCACGGCAATCAGCCCCAGCATTTT.

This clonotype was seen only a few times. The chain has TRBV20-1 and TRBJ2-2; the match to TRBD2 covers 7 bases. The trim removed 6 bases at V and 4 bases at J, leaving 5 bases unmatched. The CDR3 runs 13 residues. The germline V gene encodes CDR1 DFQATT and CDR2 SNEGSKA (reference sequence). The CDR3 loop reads CSAWGGVTGELFF. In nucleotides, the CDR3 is TGCAGTGCCTGGGGGGGAGTCACCGGGGAGCTGTTTTTT.

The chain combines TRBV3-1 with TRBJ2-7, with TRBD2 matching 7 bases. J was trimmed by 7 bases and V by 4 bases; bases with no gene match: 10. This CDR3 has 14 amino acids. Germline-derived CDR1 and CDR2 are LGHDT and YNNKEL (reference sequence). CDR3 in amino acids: CASSPEGRAGEQYF. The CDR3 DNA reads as TGTGCCAGCAGCCCGGAAGGGCGAGCGGGAGAGCAGTACTTC.

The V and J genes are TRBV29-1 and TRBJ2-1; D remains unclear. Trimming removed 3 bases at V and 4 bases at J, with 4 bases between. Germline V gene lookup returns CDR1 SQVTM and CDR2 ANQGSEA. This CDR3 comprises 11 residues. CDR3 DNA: TGCAGCGTTGATGCGTACAATGAGCAGTTCTTC. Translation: CSVDAYNEQFF.

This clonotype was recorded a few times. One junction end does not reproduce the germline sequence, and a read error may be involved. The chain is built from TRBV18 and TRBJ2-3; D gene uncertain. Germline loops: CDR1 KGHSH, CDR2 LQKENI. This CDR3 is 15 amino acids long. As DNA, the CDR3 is TGTGCCAGCTCCCCACGCGGAGTTCGCACAGATACGCAGTATTTT. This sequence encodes CASSPRGVRTDTQYF.

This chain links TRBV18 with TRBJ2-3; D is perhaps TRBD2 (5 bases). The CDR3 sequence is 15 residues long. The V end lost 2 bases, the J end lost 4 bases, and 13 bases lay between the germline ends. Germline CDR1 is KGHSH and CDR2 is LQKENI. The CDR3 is CASSPIVDSADTQYF. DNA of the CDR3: TGTGCCAGCTCACCAATAGTGGACTCGGCAGATACGCAGTATTTT.

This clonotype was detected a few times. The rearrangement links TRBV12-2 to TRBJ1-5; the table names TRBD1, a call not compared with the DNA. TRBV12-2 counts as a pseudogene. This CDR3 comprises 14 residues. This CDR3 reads CASRPTGMDQPQHF. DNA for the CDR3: TGTGCAAGTCGCCCTACAGGGATGGACCAGCCCCAGCATTTT.

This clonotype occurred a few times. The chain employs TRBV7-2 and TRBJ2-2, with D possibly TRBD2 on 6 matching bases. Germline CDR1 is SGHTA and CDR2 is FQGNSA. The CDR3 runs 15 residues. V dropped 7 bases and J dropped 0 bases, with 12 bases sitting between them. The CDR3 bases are TGTGCCAGCACAAGGGGCGGGACGAACACCGGGGAGCTGTTTTTT. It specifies CASTRGGTNTGELFF.

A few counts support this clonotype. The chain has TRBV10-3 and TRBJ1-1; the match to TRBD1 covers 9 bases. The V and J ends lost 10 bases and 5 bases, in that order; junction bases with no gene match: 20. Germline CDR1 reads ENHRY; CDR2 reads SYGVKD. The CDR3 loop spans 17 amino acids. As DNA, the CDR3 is TGTGCCACAACGGATTACGGCGGGACAGGGTCGAAGACTGAAGCTTTCTTT. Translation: CATTDYGGTGSKTEAFF.

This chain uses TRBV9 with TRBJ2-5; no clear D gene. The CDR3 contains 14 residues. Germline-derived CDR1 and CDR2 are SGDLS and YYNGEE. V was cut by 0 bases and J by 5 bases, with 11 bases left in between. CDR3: CASSVVSEPETQYF. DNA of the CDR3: TGTGCCAGCAGCGTAGTTTCGGAACCGGAGACCCAGTACTTC.

The CDR3 loop reads CSTDVGAGQETQYF. CDR3 nucleotide sequence: TGCAGTACTGATGTTGGAGCGGGACAAGAGACCCAGTACTTC. This sequence joins TRBV20-1 and TRBJ2-5; 7 bases are shared with TRBD2. The V gene end was trimmed by 8 bases and the J gene end by 2 bases; junction bases not matched to a gene: 11. CDR1 and CDR2 (germline): DFQATT, SNEGSKA (reference sequence). The CDR3 is 14 residues long.

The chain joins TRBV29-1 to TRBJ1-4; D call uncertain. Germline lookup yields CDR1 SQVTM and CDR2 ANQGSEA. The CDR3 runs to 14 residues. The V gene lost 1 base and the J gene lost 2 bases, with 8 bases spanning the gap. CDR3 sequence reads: CSVEVVGTNEKLFF. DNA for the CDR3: TGCAGCGTTGAAGTGGTCGGGACTAATGAAAAACTGTTTTTT.

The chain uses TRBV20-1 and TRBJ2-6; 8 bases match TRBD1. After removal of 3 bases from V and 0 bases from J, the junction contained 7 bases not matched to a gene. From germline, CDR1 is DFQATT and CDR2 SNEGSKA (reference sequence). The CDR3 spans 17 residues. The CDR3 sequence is CSASEGDRTSGANVLTF. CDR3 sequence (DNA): TGCAGTGCTAGTGAAGGGGACAGGACCTCTGGGGCCAACGTCCTGACTTTC.

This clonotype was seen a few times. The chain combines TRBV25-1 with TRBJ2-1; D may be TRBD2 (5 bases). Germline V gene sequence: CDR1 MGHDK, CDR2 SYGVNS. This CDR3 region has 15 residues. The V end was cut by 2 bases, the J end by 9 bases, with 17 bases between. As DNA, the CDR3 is TGTGCCAGCAGTGAAGGACTTTGGTTGGCTGGTGAGCAGTTCTTC. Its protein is CASSEGLWLAGEQFF.

CDR3: CAHRDRGRTEAFF. The CDR3 nucleotides are TGTGCCCACCGGGACAGGGGACGTACTGAAGCTTTCTTT. V usage is TRBV30 and J usage is TRBJ1-1; TRBD1 aligns across 10 bases. Germline V gene sequence: CDR1 GTSNPN, CDR2 SVGIG (reference sequence). The CDR3 has 13 residues. V was pared by 8 bases and J by 5 bases, with 8 bases of the junction left unmatched.

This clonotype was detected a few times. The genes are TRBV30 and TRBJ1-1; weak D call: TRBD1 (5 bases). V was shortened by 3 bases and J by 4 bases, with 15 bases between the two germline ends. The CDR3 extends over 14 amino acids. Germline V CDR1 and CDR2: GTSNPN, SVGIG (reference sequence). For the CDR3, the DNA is TGTGCCTGGAGCTTGGGGCTCCGGAGCACTGAAGCTTTCTTT. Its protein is CAWSLGLRSTEAFF.

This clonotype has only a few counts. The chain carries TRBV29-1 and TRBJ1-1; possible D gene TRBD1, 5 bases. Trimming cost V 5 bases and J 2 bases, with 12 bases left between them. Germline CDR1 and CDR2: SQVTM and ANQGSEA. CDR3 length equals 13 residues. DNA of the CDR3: TGCAGCGTTCGGGACGGGCCAAACACTGAAGCTTTCTTT. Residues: CSVRDGPNTEAFF. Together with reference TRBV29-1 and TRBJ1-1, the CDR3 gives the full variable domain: SAVISQKPSRDICQRGTSLTIQCQVDSQVTMMFWYRQQPGQSLTLIATANQGSEATYESGFVIDKFPISRPNLTFSTLTVSNMSPEDSSIYLCSVRDGPNTEAFFGQGTRLTVV.

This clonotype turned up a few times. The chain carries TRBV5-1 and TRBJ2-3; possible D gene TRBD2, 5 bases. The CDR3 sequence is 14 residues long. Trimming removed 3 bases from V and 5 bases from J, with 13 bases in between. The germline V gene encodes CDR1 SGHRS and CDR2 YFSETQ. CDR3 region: CASSSTDAGDTQYF. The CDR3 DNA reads TGCGCCAGCAGCTCGACGGACGCGGGAGATACGCAGTATTTT.

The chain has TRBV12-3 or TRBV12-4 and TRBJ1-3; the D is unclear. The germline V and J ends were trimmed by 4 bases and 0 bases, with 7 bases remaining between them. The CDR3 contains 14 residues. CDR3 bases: TGTGCCAGCAGTTCGATGGCCTCTGGAAACACCATATATTTT. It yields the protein CASSSMASGNTIYF.

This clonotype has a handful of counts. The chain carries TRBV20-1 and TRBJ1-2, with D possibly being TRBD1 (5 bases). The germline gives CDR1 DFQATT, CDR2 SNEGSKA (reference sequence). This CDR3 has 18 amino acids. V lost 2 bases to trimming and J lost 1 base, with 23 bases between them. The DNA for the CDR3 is TGCAGTGCTAGACGCGGTTATACGAGGGACTGCTGTAACTATGGCTACACCTTC. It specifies CSARRGYTRDCCNYGYTF.

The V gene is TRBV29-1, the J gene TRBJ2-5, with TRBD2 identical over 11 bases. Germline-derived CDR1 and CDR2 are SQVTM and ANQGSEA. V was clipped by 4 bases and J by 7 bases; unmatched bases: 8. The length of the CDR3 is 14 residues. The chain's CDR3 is CSVVPGLAAGTQYF. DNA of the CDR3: TGCAGCGTTGTACCGGGACTAGCGGCGGGGACCCAGTACTTC.

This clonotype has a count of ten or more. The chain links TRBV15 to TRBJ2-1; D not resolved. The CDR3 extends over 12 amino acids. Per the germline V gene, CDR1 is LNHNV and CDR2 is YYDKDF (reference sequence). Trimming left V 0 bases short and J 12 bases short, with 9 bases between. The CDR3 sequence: CATSRDQARQFF. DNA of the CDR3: TGTGCCACCAGCAGAGATCAGGCCCGGCAGTTCTTC.

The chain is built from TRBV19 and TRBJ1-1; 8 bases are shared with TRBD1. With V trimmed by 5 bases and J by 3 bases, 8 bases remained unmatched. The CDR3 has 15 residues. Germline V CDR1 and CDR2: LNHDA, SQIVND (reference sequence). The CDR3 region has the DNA TGTGCCAGTAGTGCCCTACTGGGACAGGACACTGAAGCTTTCTTT. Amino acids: CASSALLGQDTEAFF.

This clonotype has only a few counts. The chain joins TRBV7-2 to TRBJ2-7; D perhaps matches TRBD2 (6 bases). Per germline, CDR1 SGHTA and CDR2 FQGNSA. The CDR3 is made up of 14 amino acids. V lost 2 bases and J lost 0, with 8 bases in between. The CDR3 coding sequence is TGTGCCAGCAGCTTAATAGCGGACTCCTACGAGCAGTACGTC. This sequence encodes CASSLIADSYEQYV.